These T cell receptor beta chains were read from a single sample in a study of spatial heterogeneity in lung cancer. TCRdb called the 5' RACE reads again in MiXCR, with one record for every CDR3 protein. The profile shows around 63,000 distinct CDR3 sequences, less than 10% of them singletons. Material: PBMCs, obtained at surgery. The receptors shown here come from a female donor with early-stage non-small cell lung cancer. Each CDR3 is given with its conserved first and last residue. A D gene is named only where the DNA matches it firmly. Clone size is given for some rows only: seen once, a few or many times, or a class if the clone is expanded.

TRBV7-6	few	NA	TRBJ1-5	CASSLDSSNQPQHF	TGTGCCAGCAGCCTTGACAGTAGCAATCAGCCCCAGCATTTT
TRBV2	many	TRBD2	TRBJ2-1	CASSELAGGLHEQFF	TGTGCCAGCAGTGAGCTAGCGGGAGGATTGCATGAGCAGTTCTTC
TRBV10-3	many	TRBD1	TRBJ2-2	CATKTGVNTGELFF	TGTGCCACAAAGACAGGGGTGAACACCGGGGAGCTGTTTTTT
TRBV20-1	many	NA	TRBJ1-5	CSATTGGRGNQPQHF	TGCAGTGCTACCACGGGGGGGAGGGGCAATCAGCCCCAGCATTTT
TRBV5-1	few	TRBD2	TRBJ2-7	CASSLFPGLARIEQYF	TGCGCCAGCAGCTTGTTTCCGGGACTAGCGCGGATCGAGCAGTACTTC
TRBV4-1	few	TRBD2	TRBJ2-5	CASSQGLAGGQETQYF	TGCGCCAGCAGCCAAGGTCTAGCGGGGGGGCAAGAGACCCAGTACTTC
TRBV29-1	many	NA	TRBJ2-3	CSVEYGSTDTQYF	TGCAGCGTTGAATACGGGAGCACAGATACGCAGTATTTT
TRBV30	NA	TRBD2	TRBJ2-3	CAWRSPLGLAGGTDTQYF	TGTGCCTGGAGATCTCCCCTTGGACTAGCGGGGGGGACAGATACGCAGTATTTT
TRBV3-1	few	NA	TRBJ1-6	CASSQPNSPLHF	TGTGCCAGCAGCCAGCCAAATTCACCCCTCCACTTT
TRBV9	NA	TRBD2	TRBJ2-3	CASSVATSGSTDTQYF	TGTGCCAGCAGCGTAGCGACTAGCGGGAGCACAGATACGCAGTATTTT
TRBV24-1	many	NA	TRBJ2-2	CATSDFARDTGELFF	TGTGCCACCAGTGATTTCGCCAGAGACACCGGGGAGCTGTTTTTT
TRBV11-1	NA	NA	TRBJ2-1	CASSPGRWVSYNEQFF	TGTGCCAGCAGCCCTGGGCGGTGGGTATCCTACAATGAGCAGTTCTTC
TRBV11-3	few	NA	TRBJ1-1	CASSPSAGNVAEAFF	TGTGCCAGCAGCCCTTCGGCAGGGAATGTCGCTGAAGCTTTCTTT
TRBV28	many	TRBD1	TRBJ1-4	CASSPRGQGNEKLFF	TGTGCCAGCAGCCCCCGGGGACAGGGAAATGAAAAACTGTTTTTT
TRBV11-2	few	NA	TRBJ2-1	CASSLRGSSYNEQFF	TGTGCCAGCAGCTTAAGGGGGAGCTCCTACAATGAGCAGTTCTTC
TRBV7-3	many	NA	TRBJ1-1	CASSPQRWGEGTEAFF	TGTGCCAGCAGCCCCCAGCGGTGGGGAGAGGGGACTGAAGCTTTCTTT
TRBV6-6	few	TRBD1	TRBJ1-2	CASSFPTGVNYGYTF	TGTGCCAGCAGTTTCCCGACAGGGGTGAACTATGGCTACACCTTC
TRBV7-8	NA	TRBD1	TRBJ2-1	CASSYKLDRDNEQFF	TGTGCCAGCAGCTATAAGCTGGACAGGGACAATGAGCAGTTCTTC
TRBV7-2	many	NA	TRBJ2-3	CASSSGEARGSDTQYF	TGTGCCAGCAGCTCCGGAGAAGCGCGGGGTAGCGATACGCAGTATTTT
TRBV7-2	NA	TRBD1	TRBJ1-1	CASADRDTEAFF	TGTGCCAGCGCAGACAGGGACACTGAAGCTTTCTTT
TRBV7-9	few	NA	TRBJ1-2	CASSLASQMTGYGYTF	TGTGCCAGCAGCTTAGCGAGTCAGATGACTGGCTATGGCTACACCTTC
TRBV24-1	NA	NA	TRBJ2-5	CATSAPEAQGEETQYF	TGTGCCACCAGTGCCCCCGAGGCACAGGGTGAAGAGACCCAGTACTTC
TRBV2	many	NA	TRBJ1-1	CASSEGVSVRAFF	TGTGCCAGCAGTGAAGGGGTTAGCGTTCGCGCTTTCTTT
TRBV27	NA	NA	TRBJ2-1	CASSRPGLYNEQFF	TGTGCCAGCAGTCGCCCCGGTCTATACAATGAGCAGTTCTTC
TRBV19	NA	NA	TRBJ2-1	CASSITGNNEQFF	TGTGCCAGTAGTATCACCGGGAACAATGAGCAGTTCTTC
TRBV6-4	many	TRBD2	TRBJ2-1	CASSSPGAGGYNEQFF	TGTGCCAGCAGCTCCCCTGGGGCGGGAGGGTACAATGAGCAGTTCTTC
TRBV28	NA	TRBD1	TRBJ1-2	CASSLWTDREGGYTF	TGTGCCAGCAGTCTCTGGACGGACAGGGAGGGCGGCTACACCTTC
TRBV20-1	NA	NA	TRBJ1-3	CSAPGPDGNTIYF	TGCAGTGCCCCGGGACCGGATGGAAACACCATATATTTT